A selection of T cell receptor beta chains follows, all from one sample in a study of cytomegalovirus exposure and HLA in healthy donors. Clones were sequenced by immunoSEQ multiplex PCR, and TCRdb holds only the in-frame ones, with some missing. The sample records over 50,000 clones, 77% being singletons. Sequenced sample: PBMCs. Receptors were obtained from a female donor in good health and CMV-seronegative. CDR3s include the opening cysteine and the closing phenylalanine or tryptophan. A D gene is named only where the DNA matches it firmly. Some rows mark clone size as missing; the rest say once, few, many or name a class of expanded clone.

>TRBJ2-7|NA|TRBV6-1|NA
CASNLEDGGNYEQYF
TGTGCCAGCAACCTCGAGGACGGAGGAAACTACGAGCAGTACTTC
>TRBJ1-1|NA|TRBV19|NA
CASRGSWNTEAFF
TGTGCCAGTCGCGGCTCCTGGAACACTGAAGCTTTCTTT
>TRBJ1-1|NA|TRBV7-3|NA
CASSSGGRGTEAFF
TGTGCCAGCAGCTCCGGGGGTCGTGGCACTGAAGCTTTCTTT
>TRBJ2-1|few|TRBV18|TRBD2
CASSPPGETSGSGEQFF
TGTGCCAGCTCACCACCGGGGGAAACTAGCGGCTCCGGTGAGCAGTTCTTC
>TRBJ2-4|NA|TRBV2|TRBD2
CASTGLAGNIQYF
TGTGCCAGCACGGGGCTAGCGGGAAACATTCAGTACTTC
>TRBJ2-7|NA|TRBV6-5|NA
CASSQDRTGDEQYF
TGTGCCAGCAGTCAGGATAGAACGGGAGACGAGCAGTACTTC
>TRBJ1-5|once|TRBV9|TRBD1
CASSVTPTGNQPQHF
TGTGCCAGCAGCGTAACCCCGACAGGGAATCAGCCCCAGCATTTT
>TRBJ1-2|NA|TRBV15|NA
CATSRDVEGSGYTF
TGTGCCACCAGCAGAGATGTTGAGGGAAGTGGCTACACCTTC
>TRBJ1-5|once|TRBV11-2|NA
CASSLQGNQPQHF
TGTGCCAGCAGCCTCCAGGGAAATCAGCCCCAGCATTTT
>TRBJ1-6|NA|TRBV16|NA
CASSPTGTYNSPLHF
TGTGCCAGCAGCCCGACAGGAACCTATAATTCACCCCTCCACTTT
>TRBJ1-4|NA|TRBV2|NA
CASSSFGVGGEKLFF
TGTGCCAGCAGCAGTTTTGGGGTAGGAGGAGAAAAACTGTTTTTT
>TRBJ1-2|NA|TRBV6-5|NA
CASSGRGGDYGYTF
TGTGCCAGCAGTGGACGGGGGGGTGACTATGGCTACACCTTC
>TRBJ1-5|NA|TRBV12-5|TRBD1
CASGPDRVVGQPQHF
TGTGCTAGTGGCCCTGACAGGGTGGTAGGTCAGCCCCAGCATTTT
>TRBJ2-3|NA|TRBV5-4|NA
CASSLFVSSNTDTQYF
TGTGCCAGCAGCTTGTTCGTTAGTTCGAATACAGATACGCAGTATTTT
>TRBJ1-1|NA|TRBV4-1|NA
CASSQATANTEAFF
TGCGCCAGCAGCCAAGCGACAGCGAACACTGAAGCTTTCTTT
>TRBJ2-5|NA|TRBV5-1|NA
CASSLGQGWGGQETQYF
TGCGCCAGCAGCTTGGGACAGGGCTGGGGAGGCCAAGAGACCCAGTACTTC
>TRBJ2-2|NA|TRBV2|NA
CASTPTDANTGELFF
TGTGCCAGCACTCCGACAGACGCAAACACCGGGGAGCTGTTTTTT
>TRBJ2-5|NA|TRBV28|NA
CASSLNLGAGETQYF
TGTGCCAGCAGTTTAAATCTGGGGGCGGGAGAGACCCAGTACTTC
>TRBJ2-1|NA|TRBV13|TRBD1
CASSLQGAAEQFF
TGTGCCAGCAGCTTACAGGGGGCGGCTGAGCAGTTCTTC
>TRBJ2-7|once|TRBV6-5|NA
CASSYGTPSSYEQYF
TGTGCCAGCAGTTATGGGACACCTTCGTCCTACGAGCAGTACTTC
>TRBJ1-2|few|TRBV7-2|NA
CASSPYDMPGYTF
TGTGCCAGCAGCCCTTACGACATGCCTGGCTACACCTTC